Detailed here is one T cell receptor (beta chain). The data were taken from a study of OX40 agonist ivuxolimab in advanced cancers. This CDR3 region has 12 residues. V gave up 6 bases and J gave up 2 bases, with 7 bases separating them. The germline CDR1 and CDR2 sequences are SNHLY and FYNNEI. The repertoire was sequenced with immunoSEQ multiplex PCR; TCRdb's copy has only in-frame clones and lacks some. The sample consists of roughly 75,000 clones, around 80% of them appearing once. V is TRBV2 and J is TRBJ1-2, with D uncertain. The sequence derives from an adult with an advanced solid tumor such as melanoma, head and neck, liver or kidney cancer. Specimen: CD4+ or CD8+ T cells sorted from blood, collected in a trial of the OX40 agonist ivuxolimab. DNA for the CDR3: TGTGCCAGCAGGCCAGCAAACTATGGCTACACCTTC. Its translation is CASRPANYGYTF.